These 26 T cell receptor beta chains share one sample of origin, sequenced in a study of blood T cells in healthy people across ages. Primed by a sample-barcoded 5' primer and a J-beta primer mix, a second PCR proceeded for about 6 to 11 cycles. One entry per CDR3 protein results from TCRdb running MiXCR on the 5' RACE reads. The data show 1.8 million or so distinct CDR3 sequences, 39% seen once. Sequenced input: blood. The source of these receptors is a human donor in good health.

This clonotype has just a few counts. The genes are TRBV5-1 and TRBJ1-2; D is unclear. CDR3 length equals 11 residues. Germline-derived CDR1 and CDR2 are SGHRS and YFSETQ. Deletions cut 0 bases from V and 10 bases from J, with 7 bases between. The CDR3 region has the DNA TGCGCCAGCAGCTTGGACCTTATCTACACCTTC. Translating it yields CASSLDLIYTF.

Turning to this clonotype: Given a much more abundant clone one base away, this may be a read error. This sequence joins TRBV3-1 and TRBJ2-6; TRBD1 might be the D (6 bases). With 3 bases removed from V and 2 bases from J, the gap between germline ends came to 8 bases. CDR3 length: 15 amino acids. Germline CDR1 reads LGHDT; CDR2 reads YNNKEL (reference sequence). CDR3 region: CASSQKGAGANVLTF. The CDR3 nucleotides read TGTGCCAGCAGCCAGAAGGGGGCTGGGGCCAACGTCCTGACTTTC.

The chain links TRBV4-2 to TRBJ1-2; D gene uncertain. The CDR3 covers 15 residues. Trimming took off 1 base at V and 3 bases at J, with 12 bases between the two ends. Per germline, CDR1 LGHNA and CDR2 YNFKEQ. Written as DNA, the CDR3 is TGTGCCAGCAGCCAAGTCGGAGCCCCCGACTATGGCTACACCTTC. It is translated as CASSQVGAPDYGYTF.

This clonotype was found a few times. The genes are TRBV27 and TRBJ2-1; D tentatively reads TRBD1 or TRBD2 (5 bases each). V dropped 4 bases and J dropped 7 bases, with 17 bases sitting between them. The CDR3 length is 15 residues. Germline loops: CDR1 MNHEY, CDR2 SMNVEV (reference sequence). The CDR3 spells CASSSGASGRNEQFF. The CDR3 bases are TGTGCCAGCAGTTCCGGGGCCTCGGGGCGGAATGAGCAGTTCTTC.

The chain employs TRBV6-6 and TRBJ2-4; D could derive from TRBD1 or TRBD2 (5 bases each). Trimming took off 2 bases at V and 13 bases at J, with 24 bases between the two ends. Per the germline V gene, CDR1 is MNHNY and CDR2 is SVGAGI (reference sequence). CDR3 length: 16 residues. This chain's CDR3 is CASSYRSRVQGGEQYF. CDR3 bases: TGTGCCAGCAGTTACAGGAGCCGGGTCCAGGGTGGGGAGCAGTACTTC.

The J gene is TRBJ2-1, the V gene TRBV20-1, with 7 positions matching TRBD1. Trimming at V came to 0 bases and at J to 5 bases, leaving 10 bases not matched to a gene. From germline, CDR1 is DFQATT and CDR2 SNEGSKA (reference sequence). CDR3 length: 16 amino acids. The CDR3 DNA sequence: TGCAGTGCTAGAGATTCTCGGACAGGCCAACACAATGAGCAGTTCTTC. Protein product: CSARDSRTGQHNEQFF.

This clonotype was observed a handful of times. The CDR3 DNA is TGTGCCAGCAGCTTTGGGGTCCCGGGACAGGGGTTCTACAATGAGCAGTTCTTC. The encoded protein is CASSFGVPGQGFYNEQFF. V is TRBV5-6 and J is TRBJ2-1; 10 bases agree with TRBD1. Germline CDR1 reads SGHDT; CDR2 reads YYEEEE. CDR3 length: 18 residues. V shed 2 bases, J shed 3 bases, and the junction held 11 bases outside the gene matches.

The chain carries TRBV7-3 and TRBJ1-1; D unclear. Looked up from germline, CDR1 is SGHTA and CDR2 is FQGTGA. The CDR3 is 16 residues long. Between the trimmed V and J ends, which lost 0 bases and 1 base, there was a span of 12 bases. The chain's CDR3 is CASSLTRSLKNTEAFF. The DNA of the CDR3 is TGTGCCAGCAGCTTAACAAGATCCTTGAAGAACACTGAAGCTTTCTTT.

This clonotype was recorded a few times. An end of the junction differs from the germline gene, which may be a read error. This sequence joins TRBV20-1 and TRBJ1-5; unclear D gene. Germline CDR1 reads DFQATT; CDR2 reads SNEGSKA (reference sequence). The CDR3 is 15 amino acids. The CDR3 loop reads CSAPVFGDSDQPQHF. For the CDR3, the DNA is TGCAGTGCACCGGTTTTCGGTGATAGCGATCAGCCCCAGCATTTT.

This clonotype was counted a few times. CDR3 nucleotides: TGTGCCAGCAGCCGACACTCAGACTCCTACAATGAGCAGTTCTTC. This encodes CASSRHSDSYNEQFF. The J gene is TRBJ2-1, the V gene TRBV6-5, with unresolved D. The germline V gene encodes CDR1 MNHEY and CDR2 SVGAGI. The CDR3 is 15 amino acids. Trimming pared 6 bases from V and 0 bases from J, leaving 12 bases between.

A single count supports this clonotype. The CDR3: CSARSRLGTDTQYF. As DNA, the CDR3 is TGCAGTGCTAGGAGTCGGCTCGGCACAGATACGCAGTATTTT. This rearrangement joins TRBV20-1 to TRBJ2-3; D unresolved. V was shortened by 3 bases and J by 1 base, with 11 bases between the two germline ends. This CDR3 spans 14 amino acids. The germline V gene has CDR1 DFQATT and CDR2 SNEGSKA (reference sequence).

The CDR3 DNA is TGTGCCAGCAGTTACCCGGGGGGACTCAACGAGCAGTACTTC. Its protein is CASSYPGGLNEQYF. This chain uses TRBV6-5 with TRBJ2-7; 7 nucleotides align to TRBD2. This CDR3 is 14 amino acids long. V was clipped by 2 bases and J by 5 bases; unmatched bases: 6. The germline CDR1 and CDR2 sequences are MNHEY and SVGAGI.

This clonotype was observed a handful of times. This rearrangement joins TRBV23-1 to TRBJ1-5; D possibly corresponds to TRBD1 (5 bases). TRBV23-1 qualifies as an ORF whose function is uncertain. This CDR3 region has 15 residues. Trimming pared 9 bases from V and 2 bases from J, leaving 17 bases between. CDR3 nucleotide sequence: TGCGCCAGTCCCAGCCCGGGGCCCCGCAATCAGCCCCAGCATTTT. Translated, it gives CASPSPGPRNQPQHF.

The table lists this clonotype with a few counts. The chain links TRBV25-1 to TRBJ2-7; no clear D. Trimming removed 7 bases from V and 2 bases from J, with 15 bases in between. The CDR3 has 14 residues. Germline lookup yields CDR1 MGHDK and CDR2 SYGVNS. CDR3 sequence reads: CASTPNLPPYEQYF. CDR3 in DNA: TGTGCCAGCACCCCCAATCTACCTCCCTACGAGCAGTACTTC.

The V call is TRBV2, the J call TRBJ2-1; D may be TRBD1 or TRBD2 (5 bases each). The V end lost 3 bases, the J end lost 5 bases, and 14 bases lay between the germline ends. In germline, CDR1 is SNHLY, CDR2 FYNNEI. The CDR3 length is 15 residues. This CDR3 reads CASSESGRRDNEQFF. Here the CDR3 DNA reads TGTGCCAGCAGTGAGTCGGGACGGCGGGACAATGAGCAGTTCTTC.

This clonotype was observed a few times. The V and J genes are TRBV25-1 and TRBJ2-1, with D possibly being TRBD1 (5 bases). The length of the CDR3 is 16 residues. From germline, CDR1 is MGHDK and CDR2 SYGVNS. The V end lost 4 bases, the J end lost 0 bases, and 13 bases lay between the germline ends. CDR3 sequence (DNA): TGTGCCAGCAGTGTGTGGACAACGCCCTCCTACAATGAGCAGTTCTTC. Translated, it gives CASSVWTTPSYNEQFF.

This clonotype was picked up a small number of times. The genes are TRBV7-3 and TRBJ1-2; TRBD1 is a possible D gene (5 bases). Germline V gene sequence: CDR1 SGHTA, CDR2 FQGTGA. Trimming stripped 5 bases from V and 10 bases from J, with 17 bases between. The CDR3 loop spans 13 amino acids. CDR3 in amino acids: CASSVMGLLDYTF. The CDR3 DNA follows: TGTGCCAGCAGCGTAATGGGACTCCTCGACTACACCTTC.

The table lists this clonotype with a few counts. The rearrangement joins TRBV24-1 to TRBJ2-7, with D possibly being TRBD1 (6 bases). Germline V gene data show CDR1 as KGHDR and CDR2 as SFDVKD. The CDR3 covers 13 residues. V dropped 3 bases and J dropped 8 bases, with 13 bases sitting between them. The chain's CDR3 is CATSDVPGTKQYF. As DNA, the CDR3 is TGTGCCACCAGTGATGTCCCCGGGACAAAGCAGTACTTC.

J is TRBJ2-1 and V is TRBV12-3 or TRBV12-4; 9 positions match TRBD2. Trimming at V came to 5 bases and at J to 8 bases, leaving 10 bases not matched to a gene. The CDR3 sequence is 15 residues long. CDR3 DNA: TGTGCCAGCAGTGGTCATAGCGGGGGTGTAGATGAGCAGTTCTTC. Its protein is CASSGHSGGVDEQFF.

This clonotype was detected only a few times. The rearrangement uses TRBV7-9 and TRBJ2-6; possibly TRBD1 for D (6 bases). In germline, CDR1 is SEHNR, CDR2 FQNEAQ (reference sequence). This CDR3 comprises 18 residues. V shed 5 bases and J shed 0 bases, with 17 bases lying between them. CDR3 bases: TGTGCCAGCAGCCAACAGGACAGAACCAGCTCTGGGGCCAACGTCCTGACTTTC. Translation: CASSQQDRTSSGANVLTF.

Only a few counts were recorded for this clonotype. This rearrangement joins TRBV2 to TRBJ1-4; D remains unclear. Germline V lookup: CDR1 SNHLY, CDR2 FYNNEI. Deletions cut 7 bases from V and 7 bases from J, with 7 bases between. The CDR3 sequence is 11 residues long. CDR3 sequence: CASIGGEKLFF. Here the CDR3 DNA reads TGTGCCAGCATAGGTGGTGAAAAACTGTTTTTT.

DNA for the CDR3: TGCGCCAGCAGCTTGGCGGACCGACCGAATGAAAAACTGTTTTTT. Its protein is CASSLADRPNEKLFF. V usage is TRBV5-1 and J usage is TRBJ1-4; D call uncertain. Germline V CDR1 and CDR2: SGHRS, YFSETQ. V was shortened by 0 bases and J by 5 bases, with 11 bases between the two germline ends. The CDR3 extends over 15 amino acids.

This clonotype was recorded a few times. The J gene is TRBJ1-4, the V gene TRBV5-1, with 7 bases aligning to TRBD1. The V gene end was trimmed by 0 bases and the J gene end by 10 bases; junction bases not matched to a gene: 9. Germline V gene sequence: CDR1 SGHRS, CDR2 YFSETQ. The CDR3 spans 15 residues. The CDR3 nucleotides read TGCGCCAGCAGCTTGGTAGCCGACAGGGATGCAAAACTGTTTTTT. The encoded protein is CASSLVADRDAKLFF.

With regard to this clonotype: Compared with germline, one end of the junction differs, possibly owing to a read error. This chain connects TRBV6-1 to TRBJ1-1; no clear D. The germline CDR1 and CDR2 sequences are MNHNS and SASEGT. This CDR3 region has 15 residues. The CDR3 DNA follows: TGTGTCAGCAGTGATTCCGGGTCAATAAACACTGAAGCTTTCTTT. Its translation: CVSSDSGSINTEAFF.

V and J are TRBV5-1 and TRBJ2-4; unclear D gene. Matching the DNA end better, TRBJ2-7 makes the J call doubtful. Germline V gives CDR1 SGHRS, CDR2 YFSETQ. CDR3 length equals 13 residues. The CDR3 nucleotides read TGCGCCAGCAGCTTGGCCTCAGCAGGCGAGCAGTACTTC. Translating it yields CASSLASAGEQYF.

This chain uses TRBV5-1 with TRBJ2-2, with 15 bases lining up with TRBD2. After removal of 4 bases from V and 5 bases from J, the junction contained 3 bases not matched to a gene. Looked up from germline, CDR1 is SGHRS and CDR2 is YFSETQ. This CDR3 region has 16 residues. CDR3 amino acids: CASSAGTSGGTGELFF. CDR3 in DNA: TGCGCCAGCAGCGCAGGGACTAGCGGGGGGACCGGGGAGCTGTTTTTT.